Below are 27 T cell receptor beta chains sequenced from a single sample in a study of shared T cell receptors in the human thymus. Sequencing used immunoSEQ multiplex PCR; TCRdb keeps in-frame clones, though not all of them. The sample gives fewer than 700,000 clones, roughly 90% of which show up once; 0.0095% to 0.012% is in the top ten. This sample also appeared in a second study, on human thymus T cells.

Material for sequencing was thymocytes. Source of these receptors: a boy less than two years old with a congenital heart defect.

This chain links TRBV6-5 with TRBJ1-3; D is perhaps TRBD1 (6 bases). CDR3 length equals 15 residues. Germline loops: CDR1 MNHEY, CDR2 SVGAGI. Trimming shortened V by 6 bases and J by 3 bases, and 15 bases separated the two germline ends. Written as DNA, the CDR3 is TGTGCCAGCAGGCGAGACAGGAGGAATGGAAACACCATATATTTT. Its protein is CASRRDRRNGNTIYF.

This clone was recorded once. V is TRBV7-6 and J is TRBJ2-1; D is perhaps TRBD2 (6 bases). This CDR3 is 15 amino acids long. The germline V gene has CDR1 SGHVS and CDR2 FNYEAQ. Trimming removed 0 bases at V and 0 bases at J, with 6 bases between. The CDR3 DNA reads as TGTGCCAGCAGCTTAGCCGGGAGCTCCTACAATGAGCAGTTCTTC. Protein: CASSLAGSSYNEQFF. Using reference TRBV7-6 and TRBJ2-1 for the parts outside the CDR3, the full variable domain is GAGVSQSPRYKVTKRGQDVALRCDPISGHVSLYWYRQALGQGPEFLTYFNYEAQQDKSGLPNDRFSAERPEGSISTLTIQRTEQRDSAMYRCASSLAGSSYNEQFFGPGTRLTVL.

This clone was seen a few times. J is TRBJ2-1 and V is TRBV11-2; possibly TRBD2 for D (6 bases). From germline, CDR1 is SGHAT and CDR2 FQNNGV. Trimming pared 2 bases from V and 4 bases from J, leaving 12 bases between. The length of the CDR3 is 15 residues. The DNA of the CDR3 is TGTGCCAGCAGCTTACTCCGGGAGCTTTACAATGAGCAGTTCTTC. Translation gives CASSLLRELYNEQFF.

CDR3 protein: CASSADRGARETQYF. DNA of the CDR3: TGTGCCAGCAGCGCGGATCGCGGGGCCCGGGAGACCCAGTACTTC. The rearrangement links TRBV11-2 to TRBJ2-5, with a tentative D call TRBD2 (6 bases). Germline CDR1 is SGHAT and CDR2 is FQNNGV. CDR3 length: 15 residues. The V end was cut by 5 bases, the J end by 5 bases, with 18 bases between.

This clone was seen a single time. This rearrangement joins TRBV30 to TRBJ2-1; D is undetermined. The CDR3 is made up of 13 amino acids. Germline CDR1 GTSNPN, CDR2 SVGIG (reference sequence). V gave up 5 bases and J gave up 0 bases, with 8 bases separating them. The CDR3 region has the DNA TGTGCCTGGGCGGAAAGCTCCTACAATGAGCAGTTCTTC. This codes for CAWAESSYNEQFF. The variable domain in full, completed from reference TRBV30 and TRBJ2-1, reads SQTIHQWPATLVQPVGSPLSLECTVEGTSNPNLYWYRQAAGRGLQLLFYSVGIGQISSEVPQNLSASRPQDRQFILSSKKLLLSDSGFYLCAWAESSYNEQFFGPGTRLTVL.

The chain carries TRBV5-4 and TRBJ2-3; maybe TRBD1 (7 bases). V gave up 0 bases and J gave up 3 bases, with 17 bases separating them. Germline CDR1 is SGHNT and CDR2 is YYREEE (reference sequence). The CDR3 length is 17 residues. The CDR3: CASSLDGRQGGTDTQYF. As DNA, the CDR3 is TGTGCCAGCAGCTTGGATGGTCGACAGGGAGGAACAGATACGCAGTATTTT.

The chain couples TRBV6-1 to TRBJ1-2; 7 positions agree with TRBD1. V gave up 6 bases and J gave up 6 bases; unmatched junction bases: 7. Per germline, CDR1 MNHNS and CDR2 SASEGT. The CDR3 runs 13 residues. The CDR3 here is CASRPGTADGYTF. In DNA form, the CDR3 reads TGTGCCAGCAGACCAGGGACAGCGGATGGCTACACCTTC.

A remark on this clone: Mismatch with germline at one junction end may stem from a read error. The CDR3 is CASSDSFTGPMINYGYTF. The CDR3 DNA follows: TGTGCCAGCAGTGACTCCTTTACCGGCCCGATGATTAACTATGGCTACACCTTT. V and J are TRBV6-4 and TRBJ1-2; D gene ambiguous. This CDR3 is 18 amino acids long. Germline V lookup: CDR1 MRHNA, CDR2 SNTAGT.

The J gene is TRBJ2-7, the V gene TRBV7-9; a weak D match, TRBD2 (5 bases). V gave up 7 bases and J gave up 6 bases, with 19 bases separating them. Germline CDR1 reads SEHNR; CDR2 reads FQNEAQ (reference sequence). The CDR3 sequence is 14 residues long. As DNA, the CDR3 is TGTGCCAGCACCTCAGCGGAGGTTGATTGCGAGCAGTACTTC. It yields the protein CASTSAEVDCEQYF.

The rearrangement joins TRBV9 to TRBJ1-1; unclear D gene. The CDR3 totals 13 residues. Deletions cut 1 base from V and 4 bases from J, with 8 bases between. Germline V gene data show CDR1 as SGDLS and CDR2 as YYNGEE. CDR3 coding DNA: TGTGCCAGCAGCGTACTGCCAGGCACTGAAGCTTTCTTT. Protein product: CASSVLPGTEAFF.

The CDR3 is CASGPTSGQYEQYF. The CDR3 nucleotides are TGTGCTAGTGGCCCCACCAGCGGGCAGTACGAGCAGTACTTC. The chain couples TRBV12-5 to TRBJ2-7, with D perhaps matching TRBD2 (6 bases). CDR3 size: 14 residues. Germline V lookup: CDR1 LGHNT, CDR2 FRNRAP. Trimming left V 6 bases short and J 4 bases short, with 16 bases between.

This clone was found a few times. The rearrangement links TRBV10-3 to TRBJ1-3; no firm D call. The CDR3 totals 15 residues. Trimming removed 3 bases from V and 4 bases from J, with 13 bases in between. Germline V CDR1 and CDR2: ENHRY, SYGVKD. This CDR3 reads CAISDLGRHGNTIYF. Written as DNA, the CDR3 is TGTGCCATCAGTGATTTGGGCCGGCACGGAAACACCATATATTTT.

The chain employs TRBV7-2 and TRBJ1-1; TRBD1 matches at 12 bases. Losses at the gene ends were 5 bases for V and 2 bases for J; bases not matched to a gene: 6. The CDR3 is 16 amino acids. CDR1 is SGHTA, CDR2 FQGNSA, per germline. In nucleotides, the CDR3 is TGTGCCAGCAGCCCCGGGACAGGGGGCAACAACACTGAAGCTTTCTTT. It translates to CASSPGTGGNNTEAFF.

The V gene is TRBV7-9, the J gene TRBJ1-6; D may be TRBD1 (5 bases). Trimming shortened V by 2 bases and J by 2 bases, and 19 bases separated the two germline ends. The CDR3 extends over 19 amino acids. Germline V gene sequence: CDR1 SEHNR, CDR2 FQNEAQ (reference sequence). The CDR3 DNA sequence: TGTGCCAGCAGCTTATGGCTGAGATGGGGGGTCACCTATAATTCACCCCTCCACTTT. Its protein is CASSLWLRWGVTYNSPLHF.

The V call is TRBV28, the J call TRBJ1-4; a possible D gene is TRBD1 (6 bases). Per germline, CDR1 MDHEN and CDR2 SYDVKM. The V end was cut by 5 bases, the J end by 4 bases, with 11 bases between. The CDR3 is 14 amino acids. The chain's CDR3 is CASSQTGHNEKLFF. The CDR3 DNA reads TGTGCCAGCAGTCAGACAGGTCATAATGAAAAACTGTTTTTT.

In its sample, this clone was seen once. V and J are TRBV19 and TRBJ1-5; 7 nucleotides agree with TRBD1. Losses at the gene ends were 3 bases for V and 7 bases for J; bases not matched to a gene: 18. This CDR3 has 18 amino acids. Germline-derived CDR1 and CDR2 are LNHDA and SQIVND (reference sequence). The CDR3 nucleotides read TGTGCCAGTAGTATCCTATTTCCTAATCGACAGGGCGGGCAGCCCCAGCATTTT. This codes for CASSILFPNRQGGQPQHF.

To note about this clone: The sample carries other DNA sequences with the same CDR3. The gene calls are TRBV5-5 and TRBJ2-7; D possibly corresponds to TRBD1 (7 bases). This CDR3 has 14 residues. V lost 1 base to trimming and J lost 3 bases, with 11 bases between them. CDR1 and CDR2 from the germline V gene are SGHKS and YYEKEE (reference sequence). CDR3 amino acids: CASSLRQGGYEQYF. The CDR3 DNA follows: TGTGCCAGCAGCTTGAGGCAGGGGGGCTACGAGCAGTACTTC.

The chain joins TRBV5-1 to TRBJ1-2, with a tentative D call TRBD1 (6 bases). V gave up 1 base and J gave up 3 bases, with 10 bases separating them. The CDR3 totals 14 residues. CDR1 and CDR2 (germline): SGHRS, YFSETQ. CDR3 loop: CASSLSTGHYGYTF. As DNA, the CDR3 is TGCGCCAGCAGCTTGTCTACAGGGCACTATGGCTACACCTTC.

This CDR3 is CASSEPGRGNYGYTF. Here the CDR3 DNA reads TGTGCCAGCAGTGAACCAGGACGGGGGAACTATGGCTACACCTTC. The rearrangement links TRBV25-1 to TRBJ1-2; possibly TRBD1 for D (5 bases). This CDR3 has 15 residues. Per germline, CDR1 MGHDK and CDR2 SYGVNS. Trimming pared 2 bases from V and 2 bases from J, leaving 12 bases between.

This clone showed up just a few times. The V and J genes are TRBV10-2 and TRBJ1-2; D gene ambiguous. This CDR3 is 15 amino acids long. The germline gives CDR1 WSHSY, CDR2 SAAADI. V lost 8 bases to trimming and J lost 6 bases, with 22 bases between them. In DNA, the CDR3 is TGCGCCAGCTCGGAAAGGCCGCGGCCTATGAATGGCTACACCTTC. It yields the protein CASSERPRPMNGYTF.

The DNA for the CDR3 is TGTGCCAGCAGCAGCGGGGACAACCCCGAGCGCACTGAAGCTTTCTTT. Its protein product is CASSSGDNPERTEAFF. The chain joins TRBV7-3 to TRBJ1-1; TRBD1 is a possible D gene (6 bases). Germline-derived CDR1 and CDR2 are SGHTA and FQGTGA. V lost 5 bases, J lost 4 bases, and 20 bases lay in between. The CDR3 consists of 16 residues.

This chain joins TRBV7-4 and TRBJ2-1, with 10 bases matching TRBD1. CDR1 and CDR2 (germline): SGHVT, SQSDAQ. Losses at the gene ends were 2 bases for V and 12 bases for J; bases not matched to a gene: 16. This CDR3 spans 17 amino acids. The CDR3 DNA follows: TGTGCCAGCAGCTTATGGGATCCGGGACAGGGGAAAATGAGGCAGTTCTTC. It codes for CASSLWDPGQGKMRQFF.

V is TRBV10-1 and J is TRBJ2-3; 13 nucleotides align to TRBD2. The CDR3 contains 15 residues. Germline V lookup: CDR1 WNHNN, CDR2 SYGVQD (reference sequence). After removal of 5 bases from V and 5 bases from J, the junction contained 4 bases not matched to a gene. The CDR3 region is CASSYTSGREDTQYF. CDR3 DNA: TGCGCCAGCAGTTATACTAGCGGGAGGGAAGATACGCAGTATTTT.

CDR3 nucleotide sequence: TGTGCCAGCAGTTCGGGGGGATGCAATCAGCCCCAGCATTTT. Protein: CASSSGGCNQPQHF. This chain uses TRBV27 with TRBJ1-5, with D possibly being TRBD1 (5 bases). The CDR3 contains 14 residues. The germline V gene has CDR1 MNHEY and CDR2 SMNVEV (reference sequence). The ends were cut back, 4 bases at V and 2 bases at J, with 9 bases in the middle.

V gene TRBV4-1 combines with J gene TRBJ2-3, with 12 bases that match TRBD2. The trim removed 4 bases at V and 2 bases at J, leaving 13 bases unmatched. From germline, CDR1 is MGHRA and CDR2 YSYEKL. The CDR3 has 19 residues. The CDR3 is CASSPGLAGPGGYTDTQYF. In nucleotides, the CDR3 is TGCGCCAGCAGCCCTGGACTAGCGGGACCGGGAGGGTACACAGATACGCAGTATTTT.

The chain joins TRBV11-3 to TRBJ1-1; 9 bases map to TRBD1. Germline CDR1 is SGHNT and CDR2 is YENEEA. The junction had 10 bases not matched to a gene; V was cut back by 5 bases and J by 3 bases. CDR3 length equals 16 residues. Written as DNA, the CDR3 is TGTGCCAGCAGCCCTTCCCCCGGGACAGGGTACACTGAAGCTTTCTTT. This encodes CASSPSPGTGYTEAFF.

The chain joins TRBV19 to TRBJ2-3; D is unresolved. Trimming took 3 bases from V and 0 from J, leaving 10 bases between them. CDR3 length equals 15 residues. Per the germline V gene, CDR1 is LNHDA and CDR2 is SQIVND (reference sequence). The CDR3 bases are TGTGCCAGTAGTATTCGCGGTACTAGCACAGATACGCAGTATTTT. Translated, it gives CASSIRGTSTDTQYF. Full variable domain (remainder filled in from reference TRBV19 and TRBJ2-3): DGGITQSPKYLFRKEGQNVTLSCEQNLNHDAMYWYRQDPGQGLRLIYYSQIVNDFQKGDIAEGYSVSREKKESFPLTVTSAQKNPTAFYLCASSIRGTSTDTQYFGPGTRLTVL.